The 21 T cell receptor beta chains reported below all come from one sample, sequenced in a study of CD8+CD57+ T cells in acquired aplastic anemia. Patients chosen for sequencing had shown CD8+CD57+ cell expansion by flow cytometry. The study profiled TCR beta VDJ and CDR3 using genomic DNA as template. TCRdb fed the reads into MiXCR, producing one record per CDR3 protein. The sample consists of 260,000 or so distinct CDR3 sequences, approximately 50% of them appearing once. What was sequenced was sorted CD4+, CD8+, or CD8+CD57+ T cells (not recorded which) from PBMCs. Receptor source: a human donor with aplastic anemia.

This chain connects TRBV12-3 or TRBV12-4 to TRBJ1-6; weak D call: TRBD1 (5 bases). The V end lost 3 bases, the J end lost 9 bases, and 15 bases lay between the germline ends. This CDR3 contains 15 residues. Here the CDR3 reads CASSFEGSGRSPLHF. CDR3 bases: TGTGCCAGCAGTTTCGAGGGGTCTGGTCGTTCACCCCTCCACTTT.

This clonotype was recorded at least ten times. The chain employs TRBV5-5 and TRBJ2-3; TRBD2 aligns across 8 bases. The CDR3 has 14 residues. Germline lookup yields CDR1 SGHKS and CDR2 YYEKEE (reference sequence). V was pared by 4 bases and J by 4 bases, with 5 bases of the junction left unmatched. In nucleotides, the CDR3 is TGTGCCAGCAGCCGGGAGGGCCTCTCAGATACGCAGTATTTT. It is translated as CASSREGLSDTQYF.

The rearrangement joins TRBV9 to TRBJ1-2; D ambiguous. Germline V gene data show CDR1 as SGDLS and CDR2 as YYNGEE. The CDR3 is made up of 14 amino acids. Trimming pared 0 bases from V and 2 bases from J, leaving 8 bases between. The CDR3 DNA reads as TGTGCCAGCAGCGTAGCCCACTTAAACTATGGCTACACCTTC. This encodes CASSVAHLNYGYTF.

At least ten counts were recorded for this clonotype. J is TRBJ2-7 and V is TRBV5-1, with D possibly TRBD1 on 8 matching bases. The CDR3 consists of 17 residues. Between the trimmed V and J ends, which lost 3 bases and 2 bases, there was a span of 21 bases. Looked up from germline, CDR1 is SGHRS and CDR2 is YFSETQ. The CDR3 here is CASSSAMGGTGPYEQYF. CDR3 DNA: TGCGCCAGCAGCTCGGCAATGGGAGGGACAGGACCCTACGAGCAGTACTTC. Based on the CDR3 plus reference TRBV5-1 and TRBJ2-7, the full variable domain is KAGVTQTPRYLIKTRGQQVTLSCSPISGHRSVSWYQQTPGQGLQFLFEYFSETQRNKGNFPGRFSGRQFSNSRSEMNVSTLELGDSALYLCASSSAMGGTGPYEQYFGPGTRLTVT.

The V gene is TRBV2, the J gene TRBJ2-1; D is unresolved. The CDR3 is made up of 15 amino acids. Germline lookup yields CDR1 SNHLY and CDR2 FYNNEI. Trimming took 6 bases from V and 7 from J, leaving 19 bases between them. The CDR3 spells CASSPEILDSNEQFF. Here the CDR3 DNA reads TGTGCCAGCAGCCCTGAAATCCTTGACTCTAATGAGCAGTTCTTC.

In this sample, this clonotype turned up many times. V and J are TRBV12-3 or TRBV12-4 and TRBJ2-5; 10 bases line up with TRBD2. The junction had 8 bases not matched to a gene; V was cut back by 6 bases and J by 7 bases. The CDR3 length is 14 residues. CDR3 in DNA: TGTGCCAGCAGCCCTCCTAGCGGGAGTCTGACCCAGTACTTC. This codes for CASSPPSGSLTQYF.

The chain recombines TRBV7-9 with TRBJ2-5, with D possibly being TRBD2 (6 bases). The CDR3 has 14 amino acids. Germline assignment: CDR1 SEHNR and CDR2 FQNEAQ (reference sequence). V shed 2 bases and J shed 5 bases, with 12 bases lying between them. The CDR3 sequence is CASSLLLARETQYF. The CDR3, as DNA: TGTGCCAGCAGCTTACTACTAGCTAGGGAGACCCAGTACTTC.

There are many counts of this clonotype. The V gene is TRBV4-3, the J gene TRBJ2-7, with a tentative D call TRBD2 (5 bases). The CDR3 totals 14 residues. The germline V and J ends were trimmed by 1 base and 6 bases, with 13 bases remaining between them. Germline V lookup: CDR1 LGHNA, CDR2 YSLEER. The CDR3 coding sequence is TGCGCCAGCAGCCAAGCCAGCGGCAGTCTCGAGCAGTACTTC. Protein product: CASSQASGSLEQYF.

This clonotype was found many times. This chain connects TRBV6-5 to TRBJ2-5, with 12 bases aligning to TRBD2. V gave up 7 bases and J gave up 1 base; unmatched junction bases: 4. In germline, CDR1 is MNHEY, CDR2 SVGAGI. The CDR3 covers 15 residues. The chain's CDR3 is CASTLAGGVQETQYF. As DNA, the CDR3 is TGTGCCAGCACACTAGCGGGGGGTGTCCAAGAGACCCAGTACTTC.

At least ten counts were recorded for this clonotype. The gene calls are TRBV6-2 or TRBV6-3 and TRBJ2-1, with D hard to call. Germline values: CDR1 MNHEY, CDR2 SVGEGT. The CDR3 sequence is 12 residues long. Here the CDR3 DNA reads TGTTACTCTCGGGCTGGAGCCGATGAGCAGTTCTTC. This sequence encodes CYSRAGADEQFF.

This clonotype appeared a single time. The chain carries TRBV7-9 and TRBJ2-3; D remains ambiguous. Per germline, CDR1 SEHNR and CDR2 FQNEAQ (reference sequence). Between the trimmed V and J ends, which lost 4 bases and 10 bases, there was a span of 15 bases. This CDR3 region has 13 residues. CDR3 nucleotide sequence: TGTGCCAGCAGCTCAGGTGGTTTGGCATCGCAGTATTTT. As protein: CASSSGGLASQYF.

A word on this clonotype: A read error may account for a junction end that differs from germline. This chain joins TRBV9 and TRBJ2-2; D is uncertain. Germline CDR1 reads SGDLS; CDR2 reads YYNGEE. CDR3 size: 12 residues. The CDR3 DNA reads TGTGTCAGCAGCTTAGTCCCAGGGGAGCTGTTTTTT. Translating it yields CVSSLVPGELFF.

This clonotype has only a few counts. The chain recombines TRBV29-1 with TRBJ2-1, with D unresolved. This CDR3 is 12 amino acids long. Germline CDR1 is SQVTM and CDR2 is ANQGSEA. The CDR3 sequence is CATRRTSRAQFF. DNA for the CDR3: TGCGCCACAAGACGGACCAGCCGGGCGCAGTTCTTC.

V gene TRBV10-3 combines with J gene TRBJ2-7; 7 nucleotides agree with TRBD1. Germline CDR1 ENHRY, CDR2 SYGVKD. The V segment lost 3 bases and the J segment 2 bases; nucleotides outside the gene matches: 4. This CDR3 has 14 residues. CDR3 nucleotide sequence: TGTGCCATCAGTGAATACAGGGGTGCCTACGAGCAGTACTTC. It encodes CAISEYRGAYEQYF.

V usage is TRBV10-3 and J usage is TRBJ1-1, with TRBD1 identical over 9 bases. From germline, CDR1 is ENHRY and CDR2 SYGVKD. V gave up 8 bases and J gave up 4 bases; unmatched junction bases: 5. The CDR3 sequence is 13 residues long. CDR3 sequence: CAIAETGGTEAFF. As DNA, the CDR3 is TGTGCCATCGCAGAGACAGGGGGCACTGAAGCTTTCTTT.

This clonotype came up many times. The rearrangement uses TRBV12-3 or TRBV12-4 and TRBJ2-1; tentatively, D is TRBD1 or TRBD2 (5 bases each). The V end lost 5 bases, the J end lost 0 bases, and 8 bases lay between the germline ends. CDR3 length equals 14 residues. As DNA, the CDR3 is TGTGCCAGCAGTCGGGACCTCTCCTACAATGAGCAGTTCTTC. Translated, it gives CASSRDLSYNEQFF.

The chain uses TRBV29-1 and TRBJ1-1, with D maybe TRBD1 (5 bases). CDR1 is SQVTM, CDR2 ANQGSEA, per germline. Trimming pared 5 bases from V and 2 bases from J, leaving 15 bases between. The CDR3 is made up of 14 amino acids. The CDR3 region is CSVPGAGRNTEAFF. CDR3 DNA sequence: TGCAGCGTTCCTGGGGCGGGGCGCAACACTGAAGCTTTCTTT.

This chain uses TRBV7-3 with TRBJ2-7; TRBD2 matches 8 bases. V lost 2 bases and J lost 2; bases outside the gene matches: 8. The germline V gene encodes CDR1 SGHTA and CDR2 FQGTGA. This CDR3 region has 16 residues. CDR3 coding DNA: TGTGCCAGCAGCTTAGGGGGACTAGGCCTGGCCTACGAGCAGTACTTC. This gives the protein CASSLGGLGLAYEQYF.

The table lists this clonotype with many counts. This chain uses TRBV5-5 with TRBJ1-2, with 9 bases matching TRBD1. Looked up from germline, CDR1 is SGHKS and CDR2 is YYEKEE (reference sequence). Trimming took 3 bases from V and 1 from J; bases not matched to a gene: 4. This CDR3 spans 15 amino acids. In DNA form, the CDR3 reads TGTGCCAGCAGCTCCCGGACAGGGGTTAACTATGGCTACACCTTC. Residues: CASSSRTGVNYGYTF.

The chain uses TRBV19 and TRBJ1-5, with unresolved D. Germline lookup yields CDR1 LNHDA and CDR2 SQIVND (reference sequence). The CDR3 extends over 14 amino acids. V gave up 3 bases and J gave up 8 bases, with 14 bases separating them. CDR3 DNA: TGTGCCAGTAGTATTTTCGGTGGGGATGAGCCCCAGCATTTT. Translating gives CASSIFGGDEPQHF.

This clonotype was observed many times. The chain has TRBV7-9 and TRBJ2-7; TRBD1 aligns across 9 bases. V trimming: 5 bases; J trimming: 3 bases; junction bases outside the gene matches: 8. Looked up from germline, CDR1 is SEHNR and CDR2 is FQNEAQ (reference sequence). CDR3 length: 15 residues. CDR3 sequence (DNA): TGTGCCAGCAGCGCACGACAGGGGGGGATCTACGAGCAGTACTTC. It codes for CASSARQGGIYEQYF.